This T cell receptor beta chain stems from a study of glioma-infiltrating T cells (dated by TCRdb to about 2016). In the study overall: The study sequenced TCR alpha- and beta-chain repertoires from glioma tissue, from non-neoplastic brain tissue and from matched peripheral blood mononuclear cells. To gauge divergence between tissue and blood T-cell populations, every tissue-infiltrating repertoire was compared against the peripheral blood repertoire from the same patient. The paired cohort comprised three low-grade glioma patients, 8 or 9 primary glioblastoma patients and three non-glioma patients contributing non-neoplastic brain tissue.

The CDR3 measures 12 amino acids from cysteine to phenylalanine. The read is trimmed to its CDR3 DNA, 36 bases read in frame from base 1. CDR1 is given as SNHLY and CDR2 as FYNNEI, both from the germline V gene. The V and J ends are trimmed by 8 bases and 8 bases, leaving 13 bases between them. TCR alpha and beta CDR3 regions were amplified with the iRepertoire nested amplicon-rescue multiplex PCR (arm-PCR) platform from RNA. For one-step reverse transcription and amplification, about 100-450 ng of tissue mRNA or PBMC total RNA was used as input. Following bead purification, Illumina adapters were added by a secondary multiplex PCR, and libraries between 200 and 400 bp were gel-purified. Demultiplexing relied on internal 6-nucleotide barcodes carried by the libraries. The libraries were sequenced on an Illumina MiSeq using 2x220 or 2x250 nucleotide paired-end reads. As for the authors' bioinformatics: Paired reads were merged using FLASH 1.2.11 and were aligned to the GRCh37 human genome using BWA-MEM, after which TRA and TRB reads were extracted. V and J assignment used an IMGT-derived reference of cassette sequences and CDR3 motifs that included pseudogenes. Three-frame translation of reads was performed, and productive CDR3s were defined as those with a C...FGXG motif and no stop codons. Unique combinations of V-J cassette pair and CDR3 amino acid sequence were defined as clonotypes. Reads were filtered by Hamming distance, thresholded by each sample's sequence error rate in mapped regions. TCRdb itself trimmed the public reads at Q25 with fastp, ran MiXCR and retained productive beta chains. Rows are unified per CDR3 protein, each entry keeping the most common DNA and genes. TCRdb's processing, not the study's, gives the V and J calls here. The sample table shows fewer than 250,000 distinct CDR3 sequences, and approximately 30% are seen once. The ten largest clones capture just over 20% of the sample.

Here is what the overall study found, with its caveats: Very few CDR3 sequences were shared between tissue and blood, attributed to high CDR3 diversity and limited sampling. Group comparisons were based on small numbers of patients: three non-neoplastic, three low-grade glioma and about eight glioblastoma patients. VJ-independent divergence between tissue and blood was below expectation in non-neoplastic patients but above expectation in all gliomas, especially low-grade gliomas.

With respect to this clonotype: This clone's antigen is unknown. Per-base qualities were not stored, and no clone one base away is much larger.

The sequenced material came from glioma tissue, nonneoplastic brain tissue, or PBMCs (not recorded which). The V and J segments used are TRBV2 and TRBJ2-1; the D gene is possibly TRBD1 or TRBD2, with 5 bases matching each. The sequence derives from a human donor with low-grade glioma or glioblastoma, undergoing nonglioma brain surgery, or in good health (not recorded which). The CDR3 amino acid sequence is: CASVRGFDEQFF. The DNA is TGTGCCAGCGTGAGGGGTTTCGATGAGCAGTTCTTC.